The source of this T cell receptor (beta chain) is a study of HIV-infected patients and healthy controls. General observations from the study: Apparent post-therapy Gini recovery among HIV-infected patients was not reproduced with size-matched repertoires. Healthy controls carried many MAIT alpha-chain CDR3s, while HIV+ repertoires had few.

cDNA was made from 500 ng RNA using alpha and beta constant primers. Using multiplexing indices, alpha and beta chain libraries were generated apart by chain-specific third strand synthesis. Ligation attached cDNA to a 5' RACE adapter that carried a random hexamer and SP2 site. The library got P5 and P7 elements plus a second index, then an approximately 22-cycle PCR. TCRdb re-derived calls from the 5' RACE reads in MiXCR, one entry per CDR3 protein. The data hold 8,500 to 11,000 distinct CDR3 sequences, with roughly 8% observed a single time. As regards this clonotype: The antigen remains unidentified.

No cell fractionation was done, so the repertoire covers all unsorted peripheral blood T cells. The sample was blood. The sequence derives from an adult in good health.

The CDR3 loop reads CASTGGREGTGELFF. As DNA, the CDR3 is TGTGCCAGCACCGGGGGCCGGGAGGGAACCGGGGAGCTGTTTTTT. The chain employs TRBV6-1 and TRBJ2-2; 8 bases align to TRBD2. The CDR3 sequence is 15 residues long. Germline CDR1 is MNHNS and CDR2 is SASEGT. J lost 5 bases, V lost 7 bases, and 9 bases had no gene match.